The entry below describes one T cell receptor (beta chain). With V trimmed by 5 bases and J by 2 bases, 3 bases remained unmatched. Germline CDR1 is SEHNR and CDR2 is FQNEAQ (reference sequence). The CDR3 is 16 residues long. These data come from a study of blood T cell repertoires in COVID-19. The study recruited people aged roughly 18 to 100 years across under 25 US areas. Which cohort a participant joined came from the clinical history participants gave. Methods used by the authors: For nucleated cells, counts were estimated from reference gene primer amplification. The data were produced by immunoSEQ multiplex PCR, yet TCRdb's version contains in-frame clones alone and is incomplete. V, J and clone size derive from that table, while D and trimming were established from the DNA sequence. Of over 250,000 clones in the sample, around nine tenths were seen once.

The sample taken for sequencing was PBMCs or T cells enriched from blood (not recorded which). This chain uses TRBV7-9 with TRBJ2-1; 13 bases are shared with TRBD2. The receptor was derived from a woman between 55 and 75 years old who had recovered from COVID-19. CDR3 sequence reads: CASSPTSGGAYNEQFF. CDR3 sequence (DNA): TGTGCCAGCAGCCCAACTAGCGGGGGGGCCTACAATGAGCAGTTCTTC.